The rows below give T cell receptor beta chains drawn from one sample of a study of T-cell memory formation after mild COVID-19. TCRdb reprocessed the 5' RACE reads via MiXCR and lists one record per CDR3 protein. This sample carries around 300,000 distinct CDR3 sequences, over 10% of them seen once, and the ten largest clones take 20% to 25%. The sample was PBMCs or a T cell subset sorted from them (not recorded which). The source is a man between 18 and 35 years old who had mild COVID-19 (a few samples of this study predate the infection). Cell type and time point are not known. Each CDR3 is given with its conserved first and last residue. Each record gives: V gene, J gene, CDR3 protein.

V: TRBV12-3/TRBV12-4
J: TRBJ2-7
CDR3: CASSPSPDEQYF

V: TRBV7-2
J: TRBJ1-3
CDR3: CASSPRTAGNTIYF

V: TRBV25-1
J: TRBJ1-6
CDR3: CASGPTGQGASSPLHF

V: TRBV7-2
J: TRBJ1-1
CDR3: CASSLTALNTEAFF

V: TRBV5-1
J: TRBJ2-6
CDR3: CASSRVTAGANVLTF

V: TRBV11-2
J: TRBJ2-3
CDR3: CASSLSAQAHTQYF

V: TRBV28
J: TRBJ1-2
CDR3: CASSLGQGVDLGGYTF

V: TRBV6-2/TRBV6-3
J: TRBJ2-7
CDR3: CASSIAPRGTGSYEQYF

V: TRBV4-1
J: TRBJ2-4
CDR3: CASSQVPAAKNIQYF

V: TRBV11-2
J: TRBJ2-7
CDR3: CASSLLGGRGLYEQYF

V: TRBV6-5
J: TRBJ2-5
CDR3: CASQPASTRPETQYF

V: TRBV4-2
J: TRBJ2-1
CDR3: CASSQDGVRYNEQFF

V: TRBV7-2
J: TRBJ1-1
CDR3: CASSFIGLDTEAFF

V: TRBV4-1
J: TRBJ1-1
CDR3: CASSFRAGGENTEAFF

V: TRBV20-1
J: TRBJ2-5
CDR3: CSARISEGFQETQYF